The sequence of this T cell receptor (beta chain) was determined in a study of type 1 regulatory T cells. Overall study: This in vitro CD4 product, T-allo10, is enriched for Tr1 cells and alloantigen-specific.

Germline V lookup: CDR1 KGHSH, CDR2 LQKENI. V shed 6 bases and J shed 1 base, with 12 bases lying between them. The CDR3 covers 14 residues. As to this clonotype: No antigen is known for it.

Using its own MiXCR run on the reads, TCRdb lists one record per CDR3 protein. Among about 60,000 distinct CDR3 sequences, around 49% were seen once, and the ten largest hold roughly 2.2%. The V and J genes are TRBV18 and TRBJ1-1, with D hard to call. The sequenced sample consisted of cultured non-Tr1 T cells, either the whole culture or a sorted T cell fraction (not recorded which). The receptor's source is a human donor in good health. The CDR3 protein is CASSATAANTEAFF. The CDR3 nucleotides are TGTGCCAGCTCGGCCACCGCGGCGAACACTGAAGCTTTCTTT.